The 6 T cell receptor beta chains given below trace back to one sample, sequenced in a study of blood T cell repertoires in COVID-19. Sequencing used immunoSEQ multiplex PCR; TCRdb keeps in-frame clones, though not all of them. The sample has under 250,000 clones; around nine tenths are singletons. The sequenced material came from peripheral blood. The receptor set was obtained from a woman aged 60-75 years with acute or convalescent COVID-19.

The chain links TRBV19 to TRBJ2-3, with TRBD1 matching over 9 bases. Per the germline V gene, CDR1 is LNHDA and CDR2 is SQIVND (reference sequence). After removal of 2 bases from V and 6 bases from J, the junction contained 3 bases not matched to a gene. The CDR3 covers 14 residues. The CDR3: CASSINGQGDTQYF. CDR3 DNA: TGTGCCAGTAGTATAAATGGACAGGGGGATACGCAGTATTTT.

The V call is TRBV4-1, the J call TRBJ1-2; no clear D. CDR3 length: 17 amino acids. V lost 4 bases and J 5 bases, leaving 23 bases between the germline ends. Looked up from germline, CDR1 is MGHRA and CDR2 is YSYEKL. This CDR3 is CASSPITRGRGGYGYTF. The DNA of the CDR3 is TGCGCCAGCAGCCCTATCACAAGAGGACGGGGAGGGTATGGCTACACCTTC.

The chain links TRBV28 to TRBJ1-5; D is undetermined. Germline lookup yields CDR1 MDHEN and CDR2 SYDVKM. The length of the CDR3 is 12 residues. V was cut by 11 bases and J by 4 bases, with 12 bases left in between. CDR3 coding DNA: TGTGCCTCAAAGGAGGTAAATCAGCCCCAGCATTTT. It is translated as CASKEVNQPQHF. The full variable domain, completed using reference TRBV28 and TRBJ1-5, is DVKVTQSSRYLVKRTGEKVFLECVQDMDHENMFWYRQDPGLGLRLIYFSYDVKMKEKGDIPEGYSVSREKKERFSLILESASTNQTSMYLCASKEVNQPQHFGDGTRLSIL.

The CDR3 DNA reads TGCGCCAGCAGCTTGGAGGGACAGGGGAAGCTAACTAATGAAAAACTGTTTTTT. Encoded protein: CASSLEGQGKLTNEKLFF. The J gene is TRBJ1-4, the V gene TRBV5-1; 10 positions match TRBD1. The CDR3 runs 18 residues. The germline V gene encodes CDR1 SGHRS and CDR2 YFSETQ. The V and J ends lost 0 bases and 1 base, in that order; junction bases with no gene match: 6.

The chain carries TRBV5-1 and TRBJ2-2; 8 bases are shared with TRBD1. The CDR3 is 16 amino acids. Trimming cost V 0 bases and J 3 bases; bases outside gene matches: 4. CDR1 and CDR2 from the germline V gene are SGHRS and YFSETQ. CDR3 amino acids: CASSLGQGADTGELFF. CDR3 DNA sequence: TGCGCCAGCAGCTTGGGGCAGGGGGCAGACACCGGGGAGCTGTTTTTT.

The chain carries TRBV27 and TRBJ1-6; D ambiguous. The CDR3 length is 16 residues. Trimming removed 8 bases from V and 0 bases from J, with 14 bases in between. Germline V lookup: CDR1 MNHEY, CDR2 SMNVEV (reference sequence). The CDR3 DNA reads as TGTGCCAGCCGGGGAGGGAGTACCTCCTATAATTCACCCCTCCACTTT. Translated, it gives CASRGGSTSYNSPLHF.